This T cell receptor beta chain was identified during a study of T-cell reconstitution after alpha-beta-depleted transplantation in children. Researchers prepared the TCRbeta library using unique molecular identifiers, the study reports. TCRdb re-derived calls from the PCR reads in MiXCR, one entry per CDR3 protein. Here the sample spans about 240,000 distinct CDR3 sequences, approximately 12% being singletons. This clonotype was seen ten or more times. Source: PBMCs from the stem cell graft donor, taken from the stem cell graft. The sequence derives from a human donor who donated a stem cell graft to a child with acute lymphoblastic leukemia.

The CDR3 region is CASTGTVRAGELFF. In nucleotides, the CDR3 is TGCGCCAGCACCGGGACAGTCCGCGCCGGGGAGCTGTTTTTT. The chain is built from TRBV5-1 and TRBJ2-2; TRBD1 aligns across 7 bases. This CDR3 is built from 14 residues. Germline values: CDR1 SGHRS, CDR2 YFSETQ. With 6 bases clipped from V and 6 bases from J, the junction kept 8 bases outside the gene matches.